This passage covers 6 T cell receptor beta chains from one sample sequenced in a study of blood T cell repertoires in COVID-19. Sequenced by immunoSEQ multiplex PCR; TCRdb stores in-frame clones only, minus some. This table has 110,000 or so clones, approximately 84% appearing once. The sequencing input was peripheral blood. The origin of the receptors is a woman in her forties or fifties with acute or convalescent COVID-19.

The CDR3 loop reads CASSQTVGATDGYTF. The CDR3 coding sequence is TGTGCCAGCAGTCAAACCGTTGGGGCGACTGATGGCTACACCTTC. The chain employs TRBV7-8 and TRBJ1-2; the D gene is possibly TRBD1 (5 bases). The CDR3 length is 15 residues. Trimming cost V 6 bases and J 6 bases, with 20 bases left between them. CDR1 and CDR2 from the germline V gene are SGHVS and FQNEAQ.

J is TRBJ2-3 and V is TRBV9; TRBD2 is a possible D gene (6 bases). The CDR3 length is 16 residues. Trimming stripped 4 bases from V and 9 bases from J, with 24 bases between. The V gene's germline CDR1 is SGDLS and CDR2 YYNGEE. The CDR3 region is CASSQALGLLGDTQYF. DNA for the CDR3: TGTGCCAGCAGCCAAGCCTTGGGACTCTTGGGGGACACGCAGTATTTT. The full variable domain, its missing parts supplied by reference TRBV9 and TRBJ2-3, is DSGVTQTPKHLITATGQRVTLRCSPRSGDLSVYWYQQSLDQGLQFLIQYYNGEERAKGNILERFSAQQFPDLHSELNLSSLELGDSALYFCASSQALGLLGDTQYFGPGTRLTVL.

This chain joins TRBV5-1 and TRBJ2-3, with unresolved D. Per germline, CDR1 SGHRS and CDR2 YFSETQ. The V end was cut by 0 bases, the J end by 3 bases, with 8 bases between. The CDR3 loop spans 14 amino acids. The CDR3 reads CASSLGSTTDTQYF. Written as DNA, the CDR3 is TGCGCCAGCAGCTTGGGGTCCACAACAGATACGCAGTATTTT.

This sequence joins TRBV28 and TRBJ1-5; 7 bases agree with TRBD1. The germline gives CDR1 MDHEN, CDR2 SYDVKM. CDR3 length: 15 residues. Trimming took 10 bases from V and 4 from J; bases not matched to a gene: 13. The CDR3 spells CATSTGTERNQPQHF. The CDR3 DNA sequence: TGTGCCACCAGCACCGGGACAGAAAGAAATCAGCCCCAGCATTTT.

The chain combines TRBV11-2 with TRBJ1-5; D is uncertain. There are 12 residues in the CDR3. CDR1 and CDR2 (germline): SGHAT, FQNNGV. V lost 1 base, J lost 9 bases, and 7 bases lay in between. The CDR3 region is CASSLVVGPQHF. The CDR3 DNA follows: TGTGCCAGCAGCTTAGTAGTTGGGCCCCAGCATTTT.

The chain combines TRBV6-5 with TRBJ1-1, with a possible D match to TRBD1 (6 bases). The V end lost 4 bases, the J end lost 3 bases, and 9 bases lay between the germline ends. The CDR3 is made up of 13 amino acids. The V gene's germline CDR1 is MNHEY and CDR2 SVGAGI. The CDR3 DNA is TGTGCCAGCAGTTCGTCAGGGGACACTGAAGCTTTCTTT. Translated: CASSSSGDTEAFF.